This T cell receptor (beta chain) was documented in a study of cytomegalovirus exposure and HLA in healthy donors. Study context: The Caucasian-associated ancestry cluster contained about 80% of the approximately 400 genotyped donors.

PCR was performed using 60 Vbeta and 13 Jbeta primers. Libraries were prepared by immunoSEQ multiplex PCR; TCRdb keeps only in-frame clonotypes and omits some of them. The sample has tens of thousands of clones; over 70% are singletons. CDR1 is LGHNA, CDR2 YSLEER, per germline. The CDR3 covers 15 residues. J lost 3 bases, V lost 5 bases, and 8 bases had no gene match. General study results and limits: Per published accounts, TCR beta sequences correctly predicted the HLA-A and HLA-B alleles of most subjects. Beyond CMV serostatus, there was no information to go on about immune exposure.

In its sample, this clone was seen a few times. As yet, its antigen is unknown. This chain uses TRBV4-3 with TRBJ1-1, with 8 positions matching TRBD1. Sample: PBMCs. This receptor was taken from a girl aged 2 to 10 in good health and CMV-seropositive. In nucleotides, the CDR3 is TGCGCCAGCAGCAGGGACAGGTCATGGGACACTGAAGCTTTCTTT. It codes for CASSRDRSWDTEAFF.